The subject of this entry is one T cell receptor beta chain. The source of the sample is a study of T cells after yellow fever vaccination. TCRdb passed the 5' RACE reads through MiXCR, listing each CDR3 protein once. This table holds 500,000 to 650,000 distinct CDR3 sequences, around 17% found once. The ends were cut back, 5 bases at V and 1 base at J, with 6 bases in the middle. Germline V gene data show CDR1 as SGHRS and CDR2 as YFSETQ. This CDR3 region has 12 residues. The chain uses TRBV5-1 and TRBJ1-1, with no clear D. The sample in question was PBMCs, obtained about 5 days after the first yellow fever vaccination. The sequence was collected from a man aged 18 to 29 who received the YFV17D yellow fever vaccine. The CDR3: CASRNANTEAFF. The CDR3 bases are TGCGCCAGCAGAAACGCGAACACTGAAGCTTTCTTT.